A selection of T cell receptor beta chains follows, all from one sample in a study of blood T cell repertoires in COVID-19. Method: immunoSEQ multiplex PCR; TCRdb's copy keeps in-frame clones and lacks some. Here the sample spans approximately 300,000 clones, roughly 85% being singletons. Input material: PBMCs or T cells enriched from blood (not recorded which). These receptors were obtained from a woman between 25 and 40 years old who had been exposed to COVID-19. The CDR3 runs from the conserved cysteine through the conserved F or W. The D gene is left open where the match is weak. Where a row states a size, it is once, few, many or the class of an expanded clone; other rows omit it.

TRBJ1-4,TRBD1,15,TRBV15,.,TGTGCCACCAGCAGAGCCAGGGGGCGATATGAAAAACTGTTTTTT,CATSRARGRYEKLFF
TRBJ2-5,TRBD2,16,TRBV5-4,once,TGTGCCAGCAGCACCAGGACTAGCGGGAGCCTAGAGACCCAGTACTTC,CASSTRTSGSLETQYF
TRBJ2-3,TRBD2,15,TRBV7-6,.,TGTGCCAGCAGCTTAGAGGTCGGGGGGGCAGATACGCAGTATTTT,CASSLEVGGADTQYF
TRBJ1-1,.,12,TRBV19,.,TGTGCCAGTAACGGAGAACCCACTGAAGCTTTCTTT,CASNGEPTEAFF
TRBJ1-2,.,12,TRBV6-1,.,TGTGCCAGCAGTGAGCAGGGGAATGGCTACACCTTC,CASSEQGNGYTF
TRBJ2-7,TRBD1,18,TRBV5-1,.,TGCGCCAGCAGCTTGGTGGGACAGGGCCCTACTGGCTCCTACGAGCAGTACTTC,CASSLVGQGPTGSYEQYF
TRBJ2-7,.,13,TRBV5-4,few,TGTGCCAGCAGCATTGACAGAACCTACGAGCAGTACTTC,CASSIDRTYEQYF
TRBJ2-6,.,18,TRBV9,.,TGTGCCAGCAGCGTATCTCCAGGGCCCCTTTCTGGGGCCAACGTCCTGACTTTC,CASSVSPGPLSGANVLTF
TRBJ2-3,TRBD2,18,TRBV19,.,TGTGCCAGTAGTATAGGGCTAGCGGGAGGAACTAGCACAGATACGCAGTATTTT,CASSIGLAGGTSTDTQYF
TRBJ1-1,.,13,TRBV5-1,many,TGCGCCAGCGCTGAGCGGGGAAGCACTGAAGCTTTCTTT,CASAERGSTEAFF